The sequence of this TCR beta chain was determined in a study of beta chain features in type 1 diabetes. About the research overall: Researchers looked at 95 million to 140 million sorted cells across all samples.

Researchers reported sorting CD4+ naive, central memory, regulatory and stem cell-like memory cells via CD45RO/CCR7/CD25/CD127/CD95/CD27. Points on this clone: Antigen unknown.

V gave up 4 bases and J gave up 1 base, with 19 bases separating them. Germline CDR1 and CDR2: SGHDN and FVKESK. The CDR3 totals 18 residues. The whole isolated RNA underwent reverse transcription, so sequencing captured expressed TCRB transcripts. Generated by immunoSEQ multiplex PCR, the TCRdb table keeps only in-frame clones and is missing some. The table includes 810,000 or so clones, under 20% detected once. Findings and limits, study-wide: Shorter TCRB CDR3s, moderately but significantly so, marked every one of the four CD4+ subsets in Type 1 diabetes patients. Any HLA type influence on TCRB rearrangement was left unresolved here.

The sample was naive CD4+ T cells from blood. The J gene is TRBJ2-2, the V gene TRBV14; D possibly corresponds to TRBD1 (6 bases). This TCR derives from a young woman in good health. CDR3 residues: CASSPSGVKKLNTGELFF. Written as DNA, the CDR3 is TGTGCCAGCAGCCCCTCAGGGGTCAAGAAACTGAACACCGGGGAGCTGTTTTTT.